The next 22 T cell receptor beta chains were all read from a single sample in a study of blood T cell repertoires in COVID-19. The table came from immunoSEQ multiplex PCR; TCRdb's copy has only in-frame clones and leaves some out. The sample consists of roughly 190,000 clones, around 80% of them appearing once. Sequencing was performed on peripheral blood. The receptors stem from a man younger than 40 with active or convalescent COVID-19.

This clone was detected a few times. CDR3 in DNA: TGTGCCAGCAGTTCCTGGACAGGGGGGAGCGCCTATGGCTACACCTTC. Translating it yields CASSSWTGGSAYGYTF. The chain carries TRBV6-5 and TRBJ1-2, with 10 bases matching TRBD1. Germline CDR1 reads MNHEY; CDR2 reads SVGAGI. The CDR3 totals 16 residues. J was trimmed by 4 bases and V by 4 bases; bases with no gene match: 9.

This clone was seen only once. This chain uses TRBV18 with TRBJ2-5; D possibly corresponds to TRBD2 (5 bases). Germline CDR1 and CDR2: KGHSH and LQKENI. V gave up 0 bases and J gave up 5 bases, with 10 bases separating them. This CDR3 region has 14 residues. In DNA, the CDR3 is TGTGCCAGCTCACCACCCTCGGAGCGGGAGACCCAGTACTTC. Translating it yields CASSPPSERETQYF.

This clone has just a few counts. CDR3 sequence (DNA): TGTGCCAGCGCCAGGGAAGGCAGGGTGGTTGAAGCTTTCTTT. This gives the protein CASAREGRVVEAFF. The chain recombines TRBV19 with TRBJ1-1; tentative D call: TRBD1 (5 bases). V shed 9 bases and J shed 7 bases, with 21 bases lying between them. This CDR3 is 14 amino acids long. From germline, CDR1 is LNHDA and CDR2 SQIVND (reference sequence).

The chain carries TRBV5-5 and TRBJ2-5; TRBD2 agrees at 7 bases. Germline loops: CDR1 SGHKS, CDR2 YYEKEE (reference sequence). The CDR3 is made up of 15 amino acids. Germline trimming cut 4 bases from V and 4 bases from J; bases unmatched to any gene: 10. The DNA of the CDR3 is TGTGCCAGCAGCCTTTCCGGGGGGATGGTAGAGACCCAGTACTTC. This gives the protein CASSLSGGMVETQYF.

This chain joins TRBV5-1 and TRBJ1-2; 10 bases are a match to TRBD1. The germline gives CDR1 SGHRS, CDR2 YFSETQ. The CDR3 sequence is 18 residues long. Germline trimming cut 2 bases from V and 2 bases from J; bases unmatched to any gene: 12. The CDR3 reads CASSFRIFGTGDNYGYTF. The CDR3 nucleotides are TGCGCCAGCAGCTTCCGAATCTTCGGGACAGGGGACAACTATGGCTACACCTTC.

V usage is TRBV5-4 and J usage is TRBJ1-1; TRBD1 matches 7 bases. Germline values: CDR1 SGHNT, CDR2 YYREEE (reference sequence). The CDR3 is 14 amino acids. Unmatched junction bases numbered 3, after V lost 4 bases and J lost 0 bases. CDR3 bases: TGTGCCAGCAGCCCCGACAGGGTGAACACTGAAGCTTTCTTT. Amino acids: CASSPDRVNTEAFF.

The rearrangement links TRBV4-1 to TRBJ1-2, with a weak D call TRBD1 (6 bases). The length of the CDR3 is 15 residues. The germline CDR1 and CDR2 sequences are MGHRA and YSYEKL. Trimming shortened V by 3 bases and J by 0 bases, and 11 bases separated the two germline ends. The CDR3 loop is CASSQEDSSNYGYTF. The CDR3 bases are TGCGCCAGCAGCCAGGAGGACAGCTCTAACTATGGCTACACCTTC.

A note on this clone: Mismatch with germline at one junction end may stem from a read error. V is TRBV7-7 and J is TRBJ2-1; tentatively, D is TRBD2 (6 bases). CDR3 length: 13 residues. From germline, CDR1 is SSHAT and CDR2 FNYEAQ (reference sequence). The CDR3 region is CASSDRLGGEQFF. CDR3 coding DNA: TGTGCTAGCAGCGACCGCCTGGGGGGTGAGCAGTTCTTC.

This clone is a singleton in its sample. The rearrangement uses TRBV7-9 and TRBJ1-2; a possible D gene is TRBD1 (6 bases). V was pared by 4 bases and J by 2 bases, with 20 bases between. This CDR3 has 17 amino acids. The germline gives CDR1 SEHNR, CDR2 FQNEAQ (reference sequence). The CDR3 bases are TGTGCCAGCAGCTCGGGTCAACAGGGAACCCGGAACTATGGCTACACCTTC. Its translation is CASSSGQQGTRNYGYTF.

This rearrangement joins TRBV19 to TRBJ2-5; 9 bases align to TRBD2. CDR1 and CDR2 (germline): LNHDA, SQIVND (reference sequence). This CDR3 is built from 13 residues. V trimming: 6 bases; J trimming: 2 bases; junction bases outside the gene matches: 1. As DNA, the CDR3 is TGTGCCAGTAGGACTAGCGGTCAAGAGACCCAGTACTTC. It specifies CASRTSGQETQYF.

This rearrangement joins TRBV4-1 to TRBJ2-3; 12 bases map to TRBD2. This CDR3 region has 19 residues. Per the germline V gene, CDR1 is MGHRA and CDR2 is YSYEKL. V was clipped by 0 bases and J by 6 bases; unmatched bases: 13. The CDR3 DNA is TGCGCCAGCAGCCAAGATCGGGCTAGCGGGGGGGCAGGGGACGATACGCAGTATTTT. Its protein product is CASSQDRASGGAGDDTQYF.

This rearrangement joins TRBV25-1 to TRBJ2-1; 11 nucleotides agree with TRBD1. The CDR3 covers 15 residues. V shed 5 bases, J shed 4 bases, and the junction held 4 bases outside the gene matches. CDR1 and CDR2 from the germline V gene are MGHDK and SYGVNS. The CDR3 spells CASSRGQGAYNEQFF. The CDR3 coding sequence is TGTGCCAGCAGTCGTGGACAGGGGGCGTACAATGAGCAGTTCTTC.

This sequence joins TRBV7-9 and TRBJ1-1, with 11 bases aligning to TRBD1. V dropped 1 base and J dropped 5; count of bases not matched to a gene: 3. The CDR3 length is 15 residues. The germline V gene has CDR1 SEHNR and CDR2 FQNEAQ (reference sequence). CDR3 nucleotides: TGTGCCAGCAGCTTAGATGGGACAGGGGGAACTGAAGCTTTCTTT. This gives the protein CASSLDGTGGTEAFF.

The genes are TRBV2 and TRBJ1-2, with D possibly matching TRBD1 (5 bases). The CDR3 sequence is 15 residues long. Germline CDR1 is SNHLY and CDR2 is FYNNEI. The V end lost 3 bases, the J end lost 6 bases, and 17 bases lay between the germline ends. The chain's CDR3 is CASSDVRASLHGYTF. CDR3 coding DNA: TGTGCCAGCAGTGACGTCAGGGCATCTCTACATGGCTACACCTTC.

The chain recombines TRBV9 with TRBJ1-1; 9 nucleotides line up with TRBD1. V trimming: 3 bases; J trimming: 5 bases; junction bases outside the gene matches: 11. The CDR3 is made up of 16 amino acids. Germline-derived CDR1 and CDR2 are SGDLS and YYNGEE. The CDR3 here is CASSAHQLDRGTEAFF. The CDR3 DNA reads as TGTGCCAGCAGCGCGCACCAGCTGGACAGGGGTACTGAAGCTTTCTTT.

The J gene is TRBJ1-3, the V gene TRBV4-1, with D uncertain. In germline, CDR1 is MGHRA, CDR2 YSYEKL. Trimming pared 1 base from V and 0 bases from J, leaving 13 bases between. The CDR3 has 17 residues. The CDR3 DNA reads TGCGCCAGCAGCCAAGGCGAGGGAGTCGGCTCTGGAAACACCATATATTTT. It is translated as CASSQGEGVGSGNTIYF.

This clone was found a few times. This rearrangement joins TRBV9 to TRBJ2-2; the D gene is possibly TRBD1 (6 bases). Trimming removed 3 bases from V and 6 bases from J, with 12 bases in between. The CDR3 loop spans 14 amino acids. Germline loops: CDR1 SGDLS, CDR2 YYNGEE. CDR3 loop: CASSAPQGSGELFF. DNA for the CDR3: TGTGCCAGCAGCGCCCCACAGGGCTCCGGGGAGCTGTTTTTT.

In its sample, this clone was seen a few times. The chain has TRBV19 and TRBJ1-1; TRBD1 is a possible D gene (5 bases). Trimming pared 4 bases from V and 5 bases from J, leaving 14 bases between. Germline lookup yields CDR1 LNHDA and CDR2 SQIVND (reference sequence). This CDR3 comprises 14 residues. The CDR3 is CASSSLGVGTEAFF. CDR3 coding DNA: TGTGCCAGTAGTAGTCTAGGGGTCGGGACTGAAGCTTTCTTT.

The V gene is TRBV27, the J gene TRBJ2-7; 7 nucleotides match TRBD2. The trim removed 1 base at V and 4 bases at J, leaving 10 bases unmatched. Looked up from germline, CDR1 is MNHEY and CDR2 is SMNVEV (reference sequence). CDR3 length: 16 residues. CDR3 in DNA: TGTGCCAGCAGTTTATTCTCGCTGTCTAGCGGATACGAGCAGTACTTC. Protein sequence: CASSLFSLSSGYEQYF.

CDR3 in amino acids: CASRTRGSYNEQFF. The CDR3 DNA follows: TGTGCCAGCCGGACCAGGGGTTCCTACAATGAGCAGTTCTTC. The J gene is TRBJ2-1, the V gene TRBV6-5; maybe TRBD1 (6 bases). The CDR3 spans 14 residues. V gave up 8 bases and J gave up 1 base, with 12 bases separating them. Looked up from germline, CDR1 is MNHEY and CDR2 is SVGAGI.

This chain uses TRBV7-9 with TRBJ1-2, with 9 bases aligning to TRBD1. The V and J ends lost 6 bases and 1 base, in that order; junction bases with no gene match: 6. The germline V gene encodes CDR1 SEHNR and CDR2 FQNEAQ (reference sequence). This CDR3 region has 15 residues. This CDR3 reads CASRRGQGGNYGYTF. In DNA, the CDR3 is TGTGCCAGCAGGAGGGGACAGGGTGGTAACTATGGCTACACCTTC.

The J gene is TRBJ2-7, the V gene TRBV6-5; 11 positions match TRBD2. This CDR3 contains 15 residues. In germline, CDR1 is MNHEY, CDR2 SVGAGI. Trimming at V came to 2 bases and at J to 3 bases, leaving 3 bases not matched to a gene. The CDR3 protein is CASSYASGGLYEQYF. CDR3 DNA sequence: TGTGCCAGCAGTTACGCTAGCGGGGGGCTCTACGAGCAGTACTTC.